This TCR beta chain was sequenced during a study of blood T cell repertoires in COVID-19. Study members were between roughly 18 and 100 years old and lived in approximately 25 US regions. Participants' own reports of clinical history determined their cohort assignment. Symptom resolution, clearance, or two negative PCRs marked the recovered donors of Cohort 3. As handled by the study authors: Reference gene primer amplification yielded estimated nucleated cell counts. Produced via immunoSEQ multiplex PCR; TCRdb's table is partial and in-frame only. The V and J calls and clone size come from that table; D and trimming were worked out from the DNA. The table has a few hundred thousand clones, approximately 88% seen once; the top ten hold 6% to 7%. The length of the CDR3 is 15 residues. V was pared by 0 bases and J by 6 bases, with 12 bases between. Germline V gives CDR1 SGHRS, CDR2 YFSETQ.

This receptor was taken from a woman aged 40 to 49 who had recovered from COVID-19. The chain recombines TRBV5-1 with TRBJ1-4, with D uncertain. Specimen: PBMCs or T cells enriched from blood (not recorded which). The CDR3, as DNA: TGCGCCAGCAGCTTGGCCTCGTCTGAGCATGAAAAACTGTTTTTT. Amino acid sequence: CASSLASSEHEKLFF.